The present entry profiles one T cell receptor beta chain with its context. This sample is part of a study of blood T cell repertoires in COVID-19. Sequencing used immunoSEQ multiplex PCR; TCRdb keeps in-frame clones, though not all of them. Of almost 200,000 clones listed, over 80% were seen once; the top ten hold approximately 0.99%. The sample was peripheral blood. The sequence derives from a man aged 60-69 years with COVID-19, enrolled during active disease.

CDR3 protein: CASSLDRVYGYTF. In DNA form, the CDR3 reads TGTGCCAGCAGTCTGGACAGGGTCTATGGCTACACCTTC. The chain employs TRBV6-5 and TRBJ1-2, with 8 bases fitting TRBD1. Germline values: CDR1 MNHEY, CDR2 SVGAGI. Losses at the gene ends were 5 bases for V and 4 bases for J; bases not matched to a gene: 3. This CDR3 has 13 residues.